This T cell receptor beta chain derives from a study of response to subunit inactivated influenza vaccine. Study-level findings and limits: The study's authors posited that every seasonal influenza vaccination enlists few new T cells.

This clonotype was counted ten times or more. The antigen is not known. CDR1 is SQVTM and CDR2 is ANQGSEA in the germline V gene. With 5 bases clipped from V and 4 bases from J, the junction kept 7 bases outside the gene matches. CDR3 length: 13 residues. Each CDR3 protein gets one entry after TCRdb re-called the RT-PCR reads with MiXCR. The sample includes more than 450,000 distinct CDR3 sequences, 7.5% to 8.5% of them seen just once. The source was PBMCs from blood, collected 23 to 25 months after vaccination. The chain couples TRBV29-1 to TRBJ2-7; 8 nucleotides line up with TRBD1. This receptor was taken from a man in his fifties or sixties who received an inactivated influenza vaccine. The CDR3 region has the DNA TGCAGCGTTAGCGGCAGGGGGCTTTACGAGCAGTACTTC. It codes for CSVSGRGLYEQYF.